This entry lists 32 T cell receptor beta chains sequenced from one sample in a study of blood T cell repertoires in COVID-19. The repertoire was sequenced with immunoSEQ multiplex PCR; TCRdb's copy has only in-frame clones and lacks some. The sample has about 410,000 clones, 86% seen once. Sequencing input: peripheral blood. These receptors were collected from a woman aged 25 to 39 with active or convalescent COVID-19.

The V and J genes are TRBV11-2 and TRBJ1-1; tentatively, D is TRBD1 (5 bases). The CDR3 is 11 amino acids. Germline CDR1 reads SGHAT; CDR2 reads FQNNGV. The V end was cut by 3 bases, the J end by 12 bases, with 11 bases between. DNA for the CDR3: TGTGCCAGCAGCTTCCAGGGTCGGCCTTTCTTT. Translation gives CASSFQGRPFF.

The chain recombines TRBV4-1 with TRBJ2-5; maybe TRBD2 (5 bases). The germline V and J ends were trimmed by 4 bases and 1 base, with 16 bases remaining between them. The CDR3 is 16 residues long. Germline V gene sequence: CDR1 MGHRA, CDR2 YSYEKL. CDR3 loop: CASSRSPRVGQETQYF. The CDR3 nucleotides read TGCGCCAGCAGCCGCTCCCCGAGGGTAGGCCAAGAGACCCAGTACTTC.

CDR3 DNA: TGTGCCACCAGCCTATCGCGGGAGCAAGAGACCCAGTACTTC. The encoded protein is CATSLSREQETQYF. The rearrangement links TRBV15 to TRBJ2-5; 7 bases map to TRBD2. Germline CDR1 is LNHNV and CDR2 is YYDKDF (reference sequence). The CDR3 runs 14 residues. V lost 5 bases, J lost 2 bases, and 5 bases stayed unmatched.

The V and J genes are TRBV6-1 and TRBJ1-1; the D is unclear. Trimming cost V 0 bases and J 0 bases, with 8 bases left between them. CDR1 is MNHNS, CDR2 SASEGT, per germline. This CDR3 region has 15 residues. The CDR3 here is CASSEAKEMNTEAFF. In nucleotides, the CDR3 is TGTGCCAGCAGTGAAGCGAAAGAGATGAACACTGAAGCTTTCTTT.

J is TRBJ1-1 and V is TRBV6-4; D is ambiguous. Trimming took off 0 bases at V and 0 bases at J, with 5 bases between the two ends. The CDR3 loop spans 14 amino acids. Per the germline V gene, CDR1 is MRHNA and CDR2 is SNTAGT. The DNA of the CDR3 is TGTGCCAGCAGTGACTCCACGGTGAACACTGAAGCTTTCTTT. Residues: CASSDSTVNTEAFF.

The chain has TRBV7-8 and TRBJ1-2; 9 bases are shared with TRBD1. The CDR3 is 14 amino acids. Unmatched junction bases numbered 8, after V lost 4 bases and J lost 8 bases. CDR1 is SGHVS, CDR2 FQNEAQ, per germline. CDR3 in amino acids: CASSSAGTGYGYTF. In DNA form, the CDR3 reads TGTGCCAGCAGCTCAGCAGGGACAGGGTACGGCTACACCTTC.

CDR3 bases: TGTGCCAGCAGTTTGGCGGGATTTGATCAGCCCCAGCATTTT. Translated, it gives CASSLAGFDQPQHF. The chain is built from TRBV27 and TRBJ1-5; D unresolved. V lost 3 bases and J lost 5, with 11 bases in between. CDR3 length: 14 residues. Germline CDR1 reads MNHEY; CDR2 reads SMNVEV (reference sequence).

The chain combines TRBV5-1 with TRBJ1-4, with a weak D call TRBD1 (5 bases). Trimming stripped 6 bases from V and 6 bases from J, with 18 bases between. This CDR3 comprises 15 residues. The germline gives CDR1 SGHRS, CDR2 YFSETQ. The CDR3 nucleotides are TGCGCCAGCAACCCGGCCGGGGGGATTTATGAAAAACTGTTTTTT. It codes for CASNPAGGIYEKLFF.

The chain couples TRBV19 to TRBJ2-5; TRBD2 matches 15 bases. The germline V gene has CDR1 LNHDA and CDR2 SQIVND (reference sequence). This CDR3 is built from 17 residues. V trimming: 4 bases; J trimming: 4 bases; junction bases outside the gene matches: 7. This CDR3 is CASSNRTSGGAGETQYF. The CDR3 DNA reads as TGTGCCAGTAGTAACCGGACTAGCGGGGGGGCCGGAGAGACCCAGTACTTC. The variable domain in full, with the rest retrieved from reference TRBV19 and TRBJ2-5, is DGGITQSPKYLFRKEGQNVTLSCEQNLNHDAMYWYRQDPGQGLRLIYYSQIVNDFQKGDIAEGYSVSREKKESFPLTVTSAQKNPTAFYLCASSNRTSGGAGETQYFGPGTRLLVL.

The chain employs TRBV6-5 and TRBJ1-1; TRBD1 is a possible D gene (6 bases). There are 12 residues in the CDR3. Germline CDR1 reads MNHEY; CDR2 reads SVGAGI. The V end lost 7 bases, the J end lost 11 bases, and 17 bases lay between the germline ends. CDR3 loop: CASKGRGLMAFF. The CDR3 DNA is TGTGCCAGCAAAGGCAGGGGATTAATGGCTTTCTTT.

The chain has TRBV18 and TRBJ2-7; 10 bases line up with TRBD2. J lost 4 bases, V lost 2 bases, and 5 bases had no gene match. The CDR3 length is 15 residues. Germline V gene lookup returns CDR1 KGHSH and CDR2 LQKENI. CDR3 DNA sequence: TGTGCCAGCTCACCAAGCCCTAGCGGGAGTTACGAGCAGTACTTC. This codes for CASSPSPSGSYEQYF.

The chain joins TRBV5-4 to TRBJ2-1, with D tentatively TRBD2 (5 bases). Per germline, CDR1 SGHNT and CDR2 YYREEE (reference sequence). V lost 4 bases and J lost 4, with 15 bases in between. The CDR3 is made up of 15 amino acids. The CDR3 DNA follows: TGTGCCAGCAGCCTGCAACTAGGCTCTTACAATGAGCAGTTCTTC. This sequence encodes CASSLQLGSYNEQFF.

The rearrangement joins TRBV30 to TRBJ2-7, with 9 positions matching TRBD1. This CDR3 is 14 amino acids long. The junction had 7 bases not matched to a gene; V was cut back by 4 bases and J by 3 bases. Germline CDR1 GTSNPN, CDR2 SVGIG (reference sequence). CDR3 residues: CAWTGTGRDYEQYF. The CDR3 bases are TGTGCCTGGACCGGGACAGGGAGGGACTACGAGCAGTACTTC.

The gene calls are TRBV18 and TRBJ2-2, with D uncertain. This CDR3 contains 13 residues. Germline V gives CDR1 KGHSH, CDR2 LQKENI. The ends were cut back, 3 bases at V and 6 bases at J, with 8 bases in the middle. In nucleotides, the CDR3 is TGTGCCAGCTCACCTGGCAGGTCCGGGGAGCTGTTTTTT. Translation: CASSPGRSGELFF.

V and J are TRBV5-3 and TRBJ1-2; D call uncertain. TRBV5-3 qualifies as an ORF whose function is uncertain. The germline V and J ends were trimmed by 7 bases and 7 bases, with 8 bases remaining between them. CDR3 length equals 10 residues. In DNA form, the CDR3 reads TGTGCCAGATACAGCTGTGGCTACACCTTC. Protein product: CARYSCGYTF.

CDR3 region: CAGSHGGELFF. The CDR3, as DNA: TGTGCCGGATCTCACGGGGGGGAACTGTTTTTT. The chain uses TRBV30 and TRBJ1-4; D is perhaps TRBD1 (5 bases). This CDR3 region has 11 residues. The germline V and J ends were trimmed by 8 bases and 12 bases, with 16 bases remaining between them. Germline CDR1 and CDR2: GTSNPN and SVGIG (reference sequence).

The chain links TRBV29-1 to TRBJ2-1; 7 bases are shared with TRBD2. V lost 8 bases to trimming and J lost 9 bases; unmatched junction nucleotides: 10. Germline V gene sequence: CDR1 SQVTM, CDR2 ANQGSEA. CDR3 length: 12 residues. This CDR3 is CSPTAGSGEQFF. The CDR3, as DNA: TGCAGCCCCACAGCGGGATCGGGTGAGCAGTTCTTC.

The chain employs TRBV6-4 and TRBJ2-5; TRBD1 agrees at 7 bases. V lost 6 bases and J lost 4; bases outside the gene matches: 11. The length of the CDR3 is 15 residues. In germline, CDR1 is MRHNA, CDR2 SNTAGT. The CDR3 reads CASSKLTGDRETQYF. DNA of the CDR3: TGTGCCAGCAGCAAACTTACAGGGGATAGAGAGACCCAGTACTTC.

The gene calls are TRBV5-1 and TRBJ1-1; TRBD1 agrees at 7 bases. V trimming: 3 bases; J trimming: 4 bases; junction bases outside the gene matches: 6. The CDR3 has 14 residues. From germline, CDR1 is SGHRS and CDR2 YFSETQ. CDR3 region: CASSSTGEATEAFF. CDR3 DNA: TGCGCCAGCAGCTCCACAGGGGAGGCCACTGAAGCTTTCTTT.

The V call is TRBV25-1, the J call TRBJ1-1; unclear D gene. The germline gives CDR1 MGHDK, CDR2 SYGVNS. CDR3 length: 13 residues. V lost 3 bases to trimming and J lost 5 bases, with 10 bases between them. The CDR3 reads CASSDLSRTEAFF. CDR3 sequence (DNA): TGTGCCAGCAGTGACCTGAGCCGGACTGAAGCTTTCTTT.

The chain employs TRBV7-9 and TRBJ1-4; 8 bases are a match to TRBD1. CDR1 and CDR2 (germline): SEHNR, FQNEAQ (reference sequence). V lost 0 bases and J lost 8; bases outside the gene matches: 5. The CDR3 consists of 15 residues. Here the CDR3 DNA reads TGTGCCAGCAGCTTAGCCGCAGGGGGCCAGGAAAAACTGTTTTTT. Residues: CASSLAAGGQEKLFF.

The CDR3 DNA reads TGCGCCAGCAGCCAAGAACCGGGATTGAAAACCTACGAGCAGTACTTC. Encoded protein: CASSQEPGLKTYEQYF. V is TRBV4-1 and J is TRBJ2-7, with D tentatively TRBD2 (5 bases). CDR1 is MGHRA and CDR2 is YSYEKL in the germline V gene. This CDR3 contains 16 residues. V lost 0 bases and J 2 bases, leaving 14 bases between the germline ends.

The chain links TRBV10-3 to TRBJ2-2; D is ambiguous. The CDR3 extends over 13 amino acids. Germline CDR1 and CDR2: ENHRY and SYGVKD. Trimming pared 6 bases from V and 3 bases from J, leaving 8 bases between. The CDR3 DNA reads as TGTGCCATCAGCTTAGTAGACACCGGGGAGCTGTTTTTT. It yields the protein CAISLVDTGELFF.

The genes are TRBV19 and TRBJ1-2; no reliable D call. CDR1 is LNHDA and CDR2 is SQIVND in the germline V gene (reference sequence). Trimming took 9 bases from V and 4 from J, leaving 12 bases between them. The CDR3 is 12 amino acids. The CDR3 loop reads CASTSRPYGYTF. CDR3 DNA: TGTGCCAGCACCTCCAGGCCCTATGGCTACACCTTC.

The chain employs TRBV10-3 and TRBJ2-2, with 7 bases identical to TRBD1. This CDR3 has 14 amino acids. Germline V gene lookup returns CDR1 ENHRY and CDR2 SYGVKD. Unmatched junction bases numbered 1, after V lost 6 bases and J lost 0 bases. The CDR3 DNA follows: TGTGCCATCAGCGGGACAGCGAACACCGGGGAGCTGTTTTTT. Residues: CAISGTANTGELFF.

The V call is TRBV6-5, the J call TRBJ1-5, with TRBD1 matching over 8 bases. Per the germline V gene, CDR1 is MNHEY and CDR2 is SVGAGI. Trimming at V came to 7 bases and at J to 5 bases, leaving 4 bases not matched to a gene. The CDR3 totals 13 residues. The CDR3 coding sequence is TGTGCCAGCATAATGACAGGGGATCAGCCCCAGCATTTT. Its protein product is CASIMTGDQPQHF.

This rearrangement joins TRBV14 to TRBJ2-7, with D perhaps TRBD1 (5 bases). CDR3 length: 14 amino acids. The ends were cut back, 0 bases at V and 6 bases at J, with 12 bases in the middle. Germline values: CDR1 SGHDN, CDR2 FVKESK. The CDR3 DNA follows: TGTGCCAGCAGCCAAGATTATCAGGGATCCGAGCAGTACTTC. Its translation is CASSQDYQGSEQYF.

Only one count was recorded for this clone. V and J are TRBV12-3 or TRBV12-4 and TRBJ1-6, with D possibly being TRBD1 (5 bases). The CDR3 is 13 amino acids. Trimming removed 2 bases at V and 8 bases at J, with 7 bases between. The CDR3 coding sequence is TGTGCCAGCAGTTTATCGGGGGATTCACCCCTCCACTTT. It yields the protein CASSLSGDSPLHF.

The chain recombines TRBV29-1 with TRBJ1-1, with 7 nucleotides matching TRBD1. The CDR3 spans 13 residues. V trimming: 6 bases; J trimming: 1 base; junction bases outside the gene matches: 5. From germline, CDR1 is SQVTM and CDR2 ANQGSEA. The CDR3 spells CSVHRGGNTEAFF. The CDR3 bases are TGCAGCGTCCACAGGGGAGGGAACACTGAAGCTTTCTTT.

Here the CDR3 reads CASRSSQALGGYTF. The CDR3 DNA reads as TGTGCCAGCAGGAGTTCCCAAGCCCTCGGGGGCTACACCTTC. The chain joins TRBV6-5 to TRBJ1-2; D gene uncertain. The CDR3 covers 14 residues. Germline CDR1 MNHEY, CDR2 SVGAGI. Trimming left V 6 bases short and J 8 bases short, with 19 bases between.

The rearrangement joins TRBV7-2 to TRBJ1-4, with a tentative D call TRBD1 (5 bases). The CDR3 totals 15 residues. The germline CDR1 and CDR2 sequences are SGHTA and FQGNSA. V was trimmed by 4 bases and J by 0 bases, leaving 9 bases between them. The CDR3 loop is CASSSGLATNEKLFF. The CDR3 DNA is TGTGCCAGCAGCTCGGGACTTGCAACTAATGAAAAACTGTTTTTT.

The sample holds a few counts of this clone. CDR3 nucleotides: TGCGCCAGCAGCTTGGCCGGGACAGGGGGCTTCTACGAGCAGTACTTC. The encoded protein is CASSLAGTGGFYEQYF. This chain joins TRBV5-1 and TRBJ2-7, with TRBD1 identical over 12 bases. V lost 0 bases to trimming and J lost 3 bases; unmatched junction nucleotides: 4. The CDR3 is made up of 16 amino acids. The V gene's germline CDR1 is SGHRS and CDR2 YFSETQ.